This T cell receptor (beta chain) was retrieved from a study of cytomegalovirus exposure and HLA in healthy donors. Sequencing used immunoSEQ multiplex PCR; TCRdb keeps in-frame clones, though not all of them. The sample shows over 150,000 clones, roughly nine tenths of them seen only once. Germline lookup yields CDR1 DFQATT and CDR2 SNEGSKA (reference sequence). The CDR3 has 11 amino acids. J lost 5 bases, V lost 8 bases, and 3 bases had no gene match. The sequence was collected from a woman between 18 and 29 years old in good health and CMV-seropositive. This chain uses TRBV20-1 with TRBJ2-5; 9 nucleotides match TRBD1. The sample was PBMCs. The CDR3 is CSPGQGETQYF. The CDR3, as DNA: TGCAGTCCCGGACAGGGGGAGACCCAGTACTTC.